The T cell receptor (beta chain) described here comes from a study of T-cell reconstitution after alpha-beta-depleted transplantation in children. TCRbeta library preparation incorporated unique molecular identifiers. MiXCR was run by TCRdb on the PCR reads, yielding one entry per CDR3 protein. The table lists 95,000 to 120,000 distinct CDR3 sequences, 5.5% to 7% of them singletons. Overall study results and limits: A year had passed since transplant, and T-cell counts and diversity by then came mostly from newly produced T cells. Reportedly, alpha-beta T cells present about two months post-transplant originated from several hundred expanded clones of graft origin.

This clonotype was detected only a few times. No antigen is known for it. Sequencing used PBMCs, mostly from graft donor cells, obtained 360 days after TCRalphabeta/CD19-depleted stem cell transplant. This receptor was obtained from a male patient aged 2-10 years who had a stem cell transplant for acute lymphoblastic leukemia, so the T cells may come from the graft donor.

Here the CDR3 DNA reads TGTGCCAGCTCACCACGGCCTAGCTACGAGCAGTACTTC. Translated, it gives CASSPRPSYEQYF. The rearrangement uses TRBV18 and TRBJ2-7; no definite D call. With 1 base removed from V and 3 bases from J, the gap between germline ends came to 7 bases. The CDR3 spans 13 residues. In germline, CDR1 is KGHSH, CDR2 LQKENI.